The next 17 T cell receptor beta chains were all read from a single sample in a study of neurological immune-mediated disorders (dated by TCRdb to the late 2010s). To prepare the library, 5' RACE was applied. Sequencing used an Illumina HiSeq 2500. TCRdb itself trimmed the public reads at Q25 with fastp, ran MiXCR and retained productive beta chains. Rows are unified per CDR3 protein, each entry keeping the most common DNA and genes. The sample yields about 90,000 distinct CDR3 sequences; under 15% were counted once. The biggest ten clones account for around 5% of the sample. The sample's time point label, decoded: longitudinal time-point 2. Sequencing input: PBMCs. These receptors originate from a female donor with HTLV-1-associated myelopathy (HAM/TSP).

At least ten counts were recorded for this clonotype. The gene calls are TRBV5-1 and TRBJ2-1; tentatively, D is TRBD1 (5 bases). Germline CDR1 SGHRS, CDR2 YFSETQ. V lost 0 bases, J lost 2 bases, and 9 bases lay in between. The CDR3 length is 15 residues. The CDR3 protein is CASSLETATYNEQFF. The CDR3 nucleotides are TGCGCCAGCAGCTTGGAGACAGCCACCTACAATGAGCAGTTCTTC.

This clonotype was counted many times. The rearrangement uses TRBV27 and TRBJ2-6; D might be TRBD2 (6 bases). This CDR3 is built from 15 residues. The germline V gene encodes CDR1 MNHEY and CDR2 SMNVEV (reference sequence). Trimming removed 10 bases at V and 2 bases at J, with 15 bases between. This chain's CDR3 is CATLSWEAGANVLTF. The CDR3 DNA follows: TGTGCCACTCTAAGTTGGGAGGCTGGGGCCAACGTCCTGACTTTC.

At least ten counts were recorded for this clonotype. The chain links TRBV12-3 or TRBV12-4 to TRBJ2-7; 7 nucleotides match TRBD1. The CDR3 covers 14 residues. V shed 5 bases, J shed 2 bases, and the junction held 6 bases outside the gene matches. The CDR3 here is CASSPGQEAYEQYF. The CDR3 DNA follows: TGTGCCAGCAGTCCCGGACAGGAAGCCTACGAGCAGTACTTC.

The chain links TRBV5-1 to TRBJ2-2; 11 nucleotides agree with TRBD2. CDR1 is SGHRS and CDR2 is YFSETQ in the germline V gene. J gave up 6 bases and V 2 bases, and 6 bases lay outside the gene matches. The CDR3 runs to 16 residues. This CDR3 reads CASSLLAGGPSGELFF. The CDR3 DNA is TGCGCCAGCAGCTTATTAGCGGGGGGGCCGTCCGGGGAGCTGTTTTTT. The whole variable domain, remainder taken from reference TRBV5-1 and TRBJ2-2, is KAGVTQTPRYLIKTRGQQVTLSCSPISGHRSVSWYQQTPGQGLQFLFEYFSETQRNKGNFPGRFSGRQFSNSRSEMNVSTLELGDSALYLCASSLLAGGPSGELFFGEGSRLTVL.

This clonotype was found a few times. The chain joins TRBV28 to TRBJ1-5; D is unclear. The CDR3 has 13 residues. The V gene's germline CDR1 is MDHEN and CDR2 SYDVKM. V lost 1 base and J 3 bases, leaving 4 bases between the germline ends. For the CDR3, the DNA is TGTGCCAGCAGTTTATACCTCAATCAGCCCCAGCATTTT. Protein product: CASSLYLNQPQHF.

V and J are TRBV5-1 and TRBJ2-3; possible D gene TRBD1, 5 bases. Germline V lookup: CDR1 SGHRS, CDR2 YFSETQ. The CDR3 sequence is 15 residues long. Trimming took off 7 bases at V and 3 bases at J, with 18 bases between the two ends. CDR3 nucleotide sequence: TGCGCCAGCGGAACCTCTAGGGGTGGAACAGATACGCAGTATTTT. Its protein product is CASGTSRGGTDTQYF. Supplemented by reference TRBV5-1 and TRBJ2-3, the full variable domain reads KAGVTQTPRYLIKTRGQQVTLSCSPISGHRSVSWYQQTPGQGLQFLFEYFSETQRNKGNFPGRFSGRQFSNSRSEMNVSTLELGDSALYLCASGTSRGGTDTQYFGPGTRLTVL.

This clonotype was observed many times. The chain recombines TRBV28 with TRBJ2-1; 14 nucleotides agree with TRBD2. This CDR3 comprises 16 residues. Looked up from germline, CDR1 is MDHEN and CDR2 is SYDVKM. After removal of 5 bases from V and 8 bases from J, the junction contained 8 bases not matched to a gene. In DNA, the CDR3 is TGTGCCAGCAGTCCTATCGGGACTAGCGGGGGTCATGAGCAGTTCTTC. It codes for CASSPIGTSGGHEQFF.

Comment on this clonotype: An end of the junction differs from the germline gene, which may be a read error. The rearrangement joins TRBV6-2 or TRBV6-3 to TRBJ2-7; no clear D gene. The V gene's germline CDR1 is MNHEY and CDR2 SVGEGT. The CDR3 length is 12 residues. CDR3 in DNA: TGTACCAGCAGTTACGACGGATATGAGCAGTACTTC. Amino acids: CTSSYDGYEQYF.

This clonotype counts as medium-sized. One end of the junction does not line up with germline, which may come from a read error. The CDR3 DNA follows: TGCAGTGCAAGAGCGGGGGGACTGACAGATACGCAGTATTTT. It codes for CSARAGGLTDTQYF. V is TRBV20-1 and J is TRBJ2-3; 9 bases are shared with TRBD2. This CDR3 spans 14 amino acids. The V gene's germline CDR1 is DFQATT and CDR2 SNEGSKA (reference sequence).

This clonotype was seen repeatedly, ten times or more. The V gene is TRBV29-1, the J gene TRBJ2-1, with 10 bases lining up with TRBD2. Germline CDR1 SQVTM, CDR2 ANQGSEA. V trimming: 4 bases; J trimming: 6 bases; junction bases outside the gene matches: 12. The CDR3 sequence is 16 residues long. The CDR3 region has the DNA TGCAGCGTTGCCCATACAGCGGGGGGGCCCGGCAATGAGCAGTTCTTC. It translates to CSVAHTAGGPGNEQFF.

This clonotype was detected ten times or more. The chain couples TRBV5-5 to TRBJ2-2; TRBD1 agrees at 7 bases. Germline V CDR1 and CDR2: SGHKS, YYEKEE (reference sequence). The CDR3 sequence is 15 residues long. V lost 3 bases to trimming and J lost 7 bases; unmatched junction nucleotides: 9. The CDR3 DNA sequence: TGTGCCAGCAGCTGGATACGGACAGGCGGCGGGGAGCTGTTTTTT. As protein: CASSWIRTGGGELFF.

This clonotype has at least ten counts. V usage is TRBV10-3 and J usage is TRBJ1-1; 9 positions match TRBD1. Germline CDR1 reads ENHRY; CDR2 reads SYGVKD. The V and J ends lost 2 bases and 1 base, in that order; junction bases with no gene match: 2. The CDR3 is made up of 15 amino acids. CDR3 protein: CAISETGQGNTEAFF. CDR3 DNA sequence: TGTGCCATCAGTGAGACGGGACAGGGGAACACTGAAGCTTTCTTT.

This clonotype was detected a few times. The chain employs TRBV20-1 and TRBJ2-7; 9 nucleotides match TRBD1. J lost 2 bases, V lost 2 bases, and 13 bases had no gene match. Germline loops: CDR1 DFQATT, CDR2 SNEGSKA (reference sequence). The CDR3 extends over 17 amino acids. The CDR3 DNA sequence: TGCAGTGCTAGATCCTATCTTGGGACAGGGAGTACCTACGAGCAGTACTTC. Its translation is CSARSYLGTGSTYEQYF.

This rearrangement joins TRBV5-6 to TRBJ2-7; 11 bases align to TRBD2. With V trimmed by 4 bases and J by 4 bases, 7 bases remained unmatched. This CDR3 has 15 amino acids. Germline V CDR1 and CDR2: SGHDT, YYEEEE. This chain's CDR3 is CASSPRLAGWYEQYF. The DNA for the CDR3 is TGTGCCAGCAGCCCCCGACTAGCGGGGTGGTACGAGCAGTACTTC.

There are many counts of this clonotype. V gene TRBV2 combines with J gene TRBJ2-7, with 8 bases identical to TRBD1. The CDR3 extends over 15 amino acids. Germline V gene sequence: CDR1 SNHLY, CDR2 FYNNEI. V lost 5 bases and J lost 1; bases outside the gene matches: 7. CDR3 region: CASSSAGTGSYEQYF. Written as DNA, the CDR3 is TGTGCCAGCAGTTCAGCCGGGACAGGATCCTACGAGCAGTACTTC. The full variable domain, with the rest looked up from reference TRBV2 and TRBJ2-7, is EPEVTQTPSHQVTQMGQEVILRCVPISNHLYFYWYRQILGQKVEFLVSFYNNEISEKSEIFDDQFSVERPDGSNFTLKIRSTKLEDSAMYFCASSSAGTGSYEQYFGPGTRLTVT.

This clonotype was seen a few times. The V gene is TRBV6-1, the J gene TRBJ2-2; 7 bases are shared with TRBD1. The germline V gene has CDR1 MNHNS and CDR2 SASEGT. The junction had 5 bases not matched to a gene; V was cut back by 7 bases and J by 3 bases. CDR3 length: 14 amino acids. The CDR3: CASTPTGDTGELFF. DNA of the CDR3: TGTGCCAGCACCCCTACAGGGGACACCGGGGAGCTGTTTTTT.

In its sample, this clonotype was seen a few times. This chain uses TRBV7-9 with TRBJ2-7; TRBD1 might be the D (5 bases). V was trimmed by 2 bases and J by 5 bases, leaving 22 bases between them. The CDR3 consists of 17 residues. Per germline, CDR1 SEHNR and CDR2 FQNEAQ (reference sequence). The CDR3 region has the DNA TGTGCCAGCAGCTTATTCCGTCTTCAGGGTTTCCTCCACGAGCAGTACTTC. Translated: CASSLFRLQGFLHEQYF.